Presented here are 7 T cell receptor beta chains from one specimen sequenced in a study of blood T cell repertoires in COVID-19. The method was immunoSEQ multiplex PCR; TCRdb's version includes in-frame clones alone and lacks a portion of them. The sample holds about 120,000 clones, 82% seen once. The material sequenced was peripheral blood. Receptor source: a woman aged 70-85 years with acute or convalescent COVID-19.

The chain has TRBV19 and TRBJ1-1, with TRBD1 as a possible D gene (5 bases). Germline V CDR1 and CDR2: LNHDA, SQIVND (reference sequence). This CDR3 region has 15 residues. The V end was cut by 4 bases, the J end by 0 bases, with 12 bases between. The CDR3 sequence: CASSTLVGLNTEAFF. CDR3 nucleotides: TGTGCCAGTAGTACCCTCGTGGGGCTGAACACTGAAGCTTTCTTT.

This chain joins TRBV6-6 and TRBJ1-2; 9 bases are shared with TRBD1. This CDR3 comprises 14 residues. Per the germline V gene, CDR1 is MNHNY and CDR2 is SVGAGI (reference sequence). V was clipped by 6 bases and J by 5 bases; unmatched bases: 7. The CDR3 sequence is CASSPQGALYGYTF. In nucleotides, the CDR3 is TGTGCCAGCAGCCCACAGGGGGCTTTGTATGGCTACACCTTC.

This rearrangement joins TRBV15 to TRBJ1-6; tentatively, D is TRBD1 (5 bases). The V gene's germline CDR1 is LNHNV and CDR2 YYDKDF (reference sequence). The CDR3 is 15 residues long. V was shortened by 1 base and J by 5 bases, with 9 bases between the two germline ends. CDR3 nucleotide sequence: TGTGCCACCAGCAGAGTCCGGGGGGATAATTCACCCCTCCACTTT. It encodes CATSRVRGDNSPLHF.

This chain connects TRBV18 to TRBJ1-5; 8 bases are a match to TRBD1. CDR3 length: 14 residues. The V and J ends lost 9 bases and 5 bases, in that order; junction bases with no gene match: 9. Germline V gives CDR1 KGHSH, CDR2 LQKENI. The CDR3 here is CASAQLTGDQPQHF. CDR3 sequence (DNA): TGTGCCAGTGCCCAATTGACAGGGGATCAGCCCCAGCATTTT.

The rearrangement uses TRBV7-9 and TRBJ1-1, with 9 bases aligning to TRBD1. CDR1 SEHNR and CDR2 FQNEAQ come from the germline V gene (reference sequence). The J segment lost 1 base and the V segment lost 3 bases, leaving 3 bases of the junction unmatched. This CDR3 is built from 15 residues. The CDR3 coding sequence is TGTGCCAGCAGCTTTTACAGGGGGCCGAACACTGAAGCTTTCTTT. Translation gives CASSFYRGPNTEAFF.

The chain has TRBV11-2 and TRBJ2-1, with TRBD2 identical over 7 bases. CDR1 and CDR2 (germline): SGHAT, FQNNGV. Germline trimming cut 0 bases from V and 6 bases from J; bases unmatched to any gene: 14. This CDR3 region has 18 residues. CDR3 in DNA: TGTGCCAGCAGCTTAGATCAGGGAGGGGAGTGGTGGTCCAATGAGCAGTTCTTC. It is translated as CASSLDQGGEWWSNEQFF.

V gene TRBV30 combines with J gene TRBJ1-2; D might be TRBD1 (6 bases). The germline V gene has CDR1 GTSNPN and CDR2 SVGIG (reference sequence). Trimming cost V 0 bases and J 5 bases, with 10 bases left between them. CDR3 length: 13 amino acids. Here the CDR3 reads CAWSVFRGYGYTF. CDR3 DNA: TGTGCCTGGAGTGTTTTCAGGGGATATGGCTACACCTTC.